These 11 T cell receptor beta chains share one sample of origin, sequenced in a study of blood T cells in healthy people across ages. It was with a sample-barcoded 5' primer and a J-beta primer mix that a second PCR of about 6 to 12 cycles was run. TCRdb used MiXCR to reprocess the 5' RACE reads, holding one entry per CDR3 protein. This sample has over 500,000 distinct CDR3 sequences, with approximately 52% found just once. Sequencing used blood. The receptors shown here come from a woman over 75 in good health.

CDR3 residues: CASSTRTSGKYNEQFF. CDR3 bases: TGTGCCAGCAGTACTCGGACTAGCGGAAAATACAATGAGCAGTTCTTC. The chain is built from TRBV12-3 or TRBV12-4 and TRBJ2-1, with 10 bases lining up with TRBD2. The CDR3 totals 16 residues. The V segment lost 5 bases and the J segment 4 bases; nucleotides outside the gene matches: 8.

Here the CDR3 reads CASSQTSGGADEQYF. In DNA, the CDR3 is TGTGCCAGCAGCCAAACTAGCGGGGGGGCCGACGAGCAGTACTTC. The rearrangement links TRBV4-2 to TRBJ2-7; TRBD2 matches 13 bases. CDR1 LGHNA and CDR2 YNFKEQ come from the germline V gene. V gave up 2 bases and J gave up 5 bases; unmatched junction bases: 3. The CDR3 runs to 15 residues.

The chain carries TRBV10-3 and TRBJ2-1; no definite D call. The CDR3 contains 13 residues. CDR1 and CDR2 from the germline V gene are ENHRY and SYGVKD. Trimming removed 3 bases from V and 4 bases from J, with 7 bases in between. CDR3 amino acids: CAISEFGYNEQFF. The CDR3 DNA follows: TGTGCCATCAGTGAATTTGGTTACAATGAGCAGTTCTTC.

The chain has TRBV3-1 and TRBJ2-1, with D perhaps matching TRBD1 (6 bases). The germline V and J ends were trimmed by 4 bases and 5 bases, with 18 bases remaining between them. The CDR3 sequence is 16 residues long. Germline V gene lookup returns CDR1 LGHDT and CDR2 YNNKEL (reference sequence). CDR3: CASSLQGTRANNEQFF. The CDR3 DNA reads TGTGCCAGCAGCCTACAGGGTACACGGGCCAACAATGAGCAGTTCTTC.

This sequence joins TRBV30 and TRBJ2-7; 9 nucleotides agree with TRBD1. The CDR3 runs 13 residues. Germline values: CDR1 GTSNPN, CDR2 SVGIG (reference sequence). V lost 5 bases, J lost 7 bases, and 9 bases stayed unmatched. The CDR3 coding sequence is TGTGCCTGGGTTCAGGGACAGGGTTATGAGCAGTACTTC. Translating gives CAWVQGQGYEQYF.

This clonotype was seen at least ten times. The rearrangement links TRBV5-1 to TRBJ2-3; 7 bases map to TRBD2. The CDR3 spans 15 residues. V gave up 2 bases and J gave up 2 bases; unmatched junction bases: 5. Germline-derived CDR1 and CDR2 are SGHRS and YFSETQ. The CDR3 here is CASSLSGAYTDTQYF. The CDR3 bases are TGCGCCAGCAGCTTAAGCGGGGCGTACACAGATACGCAGTATTTT.

The gene calls are TRBV20-1 and TRBJ2-7; TRBD2 is a possible D gene (6 bases). Germline V gene sequence: CDR1 DFQATT, CDR2 SNEGSKA (reference sequence). CDR3 size: 14 residues. Trimming removed 0 bases from V and 5 bases from J, with 14 bases in between. This chain's CDR3 is CSARDPSSVHEQYF. The CDR3, as DNA: TGCAGTGCTAGAGACCCCTCTAGCGTCCACGAGCAGTACTTC.

This clonotype turned up a few times. The rearrangement links TRBV4-1 to TRBJ1-4; D is uncertain. The CDR3 has 16 residues. V was cut by 0 bases and J by 0 bases, with 8 bases left in between. Germline V gene lookup returns CDR1 MGHRA and CDR2 YSYEKL. The CDR3 sequence: CASSQDPVTTNEKLFF. CDR3 DNA: TGCGCCAGCAGCCAAGATCCCGTTACAACTAATGAAAAACTGTTTTTT.

V and J are TRBV5-6 and TRBJ1-5; no definite D call. CDR1 is SGHDT and CDR2 is YYEEEE in the germline V gene. Trimming shortened V by 1 base and J by 7 bases, and 6 bases separated the two germline ends. The CDR3 is 12 residues long. In DNA, the CDR3 is TGTGCCAGCAGCTTGTATGAACAGCCCCAGCATTTT. Protein product: CASSLYEQPQHF.

This chain links TRBV20-1 with TRBJ1-1; D not certain. The CDR3 has 15 residues. Germline V gene lookup returns CDR1 DFQATT and CDR2 SNEGSKA (reference sequence). Trimming took off 2 bases at V and 6 bases at J, with 19 bases between the two ends. CDR3 sequence: CSARITGLLGAEAFF. DNA for the CDR3: TGCAGTGCTAGAATCACTGGTCTCCTTGGCGCTGAAGCTTTCTTT.

In the case of this clonotype: A clone one base away is much larger, so this may be a read error. The rearrangement uses TRBV3-1 and TRBJ1-2, with D uncertain. With 4 bases removed from V and 10 bases from J, the gap between germline ends came to 16 bases. The CDR3 sequence is 13 residues long. Germline assignment: CDR1 LGHDT and CDR2 YNNKEL (reference sequence). This chain's CDR3 is CASSPSLARDYTF. CDR3 DNA sequence: TGTGCCAGCAGCCCGTCCCTAGCCAGAGACTACACCTTC. The complete variable domain, with remaining parts taken from reference TRBV3-1 and TRBJ1-2, reads DTAVSQTPKYLVTQMGNDKSIKCEQNLGHDTMYWYKQDSKKFLKIMFSYNNKELIINETVPNRFSPKSPDKAHLNLHINSLELGDSAVYFCASSPSLARDYTFGSGTRLTVV.